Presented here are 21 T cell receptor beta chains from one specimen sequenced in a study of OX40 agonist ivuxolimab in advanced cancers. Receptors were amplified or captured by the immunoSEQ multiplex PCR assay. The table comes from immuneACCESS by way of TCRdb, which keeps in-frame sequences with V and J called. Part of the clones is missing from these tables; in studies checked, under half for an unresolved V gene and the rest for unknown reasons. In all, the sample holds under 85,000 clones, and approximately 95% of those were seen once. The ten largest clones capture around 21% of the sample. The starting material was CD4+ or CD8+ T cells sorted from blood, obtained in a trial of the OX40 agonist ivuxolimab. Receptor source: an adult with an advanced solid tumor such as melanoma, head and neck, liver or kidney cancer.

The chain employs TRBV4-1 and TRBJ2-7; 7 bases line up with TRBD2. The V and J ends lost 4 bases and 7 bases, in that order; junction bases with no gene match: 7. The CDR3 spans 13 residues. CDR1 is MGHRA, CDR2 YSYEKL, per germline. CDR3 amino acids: CASSPRGFWEQYF. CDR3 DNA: TGCGCCAGCAGCCCGCGGGGGTTCTGGGAGCAGTACTTC.

Here the CDR3 reads CASSPMTPEEQFF. Here the CDR3 DNA reads TGTGCCAGCAGCCCAATGACTCCCGAGGAGCAGTTCTTC. This chain connects TRBV7-9 to TRBJ2-1, with D uncertain. CDR3 size: 13 residues. V gave up 5 bases and J gave up 10 bases, with 15 bases separating them. The germline V gene encodes CDR1 SEHNR and CDR2 FQNEAQ (reference sequence).

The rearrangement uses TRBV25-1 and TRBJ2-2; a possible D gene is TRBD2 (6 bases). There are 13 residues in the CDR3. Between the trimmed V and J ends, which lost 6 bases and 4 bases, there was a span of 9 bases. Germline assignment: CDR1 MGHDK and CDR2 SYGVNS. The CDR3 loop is CASRWGVTGELFF. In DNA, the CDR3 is TGTGCCAGCAGATGGGGGGTCACCGGGGAGCTGTTTTTT.

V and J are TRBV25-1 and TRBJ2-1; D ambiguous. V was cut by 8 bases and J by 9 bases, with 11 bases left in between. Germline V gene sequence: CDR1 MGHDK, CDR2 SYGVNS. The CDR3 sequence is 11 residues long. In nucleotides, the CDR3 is TGTGCCAGCTCCAGGTTAGGTGAGCAGTTCTTC. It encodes CASSRLGEQFF. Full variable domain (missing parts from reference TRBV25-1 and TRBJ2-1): EADIYQTPRYLVIGTGKKITLECSQTMGHDKMYWYQQDPGMELHLIHYSYGVNSTEKGDLSSESTVSRIRTEHFPLTLESARPSHTSQYLCASSRLGEQFFGPGTRLTVL.

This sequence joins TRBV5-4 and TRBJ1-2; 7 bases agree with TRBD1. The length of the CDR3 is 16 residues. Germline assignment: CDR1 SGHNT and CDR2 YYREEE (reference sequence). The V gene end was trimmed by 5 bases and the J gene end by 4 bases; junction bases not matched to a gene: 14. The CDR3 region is CASSPLGGQAGYGYTF. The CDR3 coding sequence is TGTGCCAGCAGTCCATTGGGAGGACAGGCGGGCTATGGCTACACCTTC.

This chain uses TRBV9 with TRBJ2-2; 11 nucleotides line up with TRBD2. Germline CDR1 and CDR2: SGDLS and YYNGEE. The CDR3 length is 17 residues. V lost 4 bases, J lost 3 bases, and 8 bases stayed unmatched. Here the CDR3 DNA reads TGTGCCAGCAGCTCCCATCGGGGACTAGCGGACACCGGGGAGCTGTTTTTT. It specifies CASSSHRGLADTGELFF.

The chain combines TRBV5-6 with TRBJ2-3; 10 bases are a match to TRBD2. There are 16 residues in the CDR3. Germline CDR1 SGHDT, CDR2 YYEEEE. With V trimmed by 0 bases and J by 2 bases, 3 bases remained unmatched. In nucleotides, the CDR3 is TGTGCCAGCAGCTTGGCACTAGCGGGGTTCACAGATACGCAGTATTTT. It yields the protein CASSLALAGFTDTQYF. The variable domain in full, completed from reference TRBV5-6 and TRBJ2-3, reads DAGVTQSPTHLIKTRGQQVTLRCSPKSGHDTVSWYQQALGQGPQFIFQYYEEEERQRGNFPDRFSGHQFPNYSSELNVNALLLGDSALYLCASSLALAGFTDTQYFGPGTRLTVL.

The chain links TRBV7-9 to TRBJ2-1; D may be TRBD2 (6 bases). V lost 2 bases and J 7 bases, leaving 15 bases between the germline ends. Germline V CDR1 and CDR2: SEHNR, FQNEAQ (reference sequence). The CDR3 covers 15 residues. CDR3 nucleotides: TGTGCCAGCAGCTTAACTGCGGCTAGCGCGAATGAGCAGTTCTTC. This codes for CASSLTAASANEQFF.

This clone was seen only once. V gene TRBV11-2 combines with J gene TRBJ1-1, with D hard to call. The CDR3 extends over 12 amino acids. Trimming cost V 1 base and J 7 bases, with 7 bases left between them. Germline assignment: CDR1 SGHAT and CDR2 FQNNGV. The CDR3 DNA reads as TGTGCCAGCAGCTTAGCGGGGATTGAAGCTTTCTTT. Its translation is CASSLAGIEAFF.

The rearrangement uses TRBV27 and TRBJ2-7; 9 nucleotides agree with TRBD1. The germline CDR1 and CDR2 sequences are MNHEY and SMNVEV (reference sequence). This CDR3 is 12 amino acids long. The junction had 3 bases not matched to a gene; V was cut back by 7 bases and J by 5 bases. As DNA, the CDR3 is TGTGCCAGCATAGGACAGGGGAACGAGCAGTACTTC. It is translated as CASIGQGNEQYF.

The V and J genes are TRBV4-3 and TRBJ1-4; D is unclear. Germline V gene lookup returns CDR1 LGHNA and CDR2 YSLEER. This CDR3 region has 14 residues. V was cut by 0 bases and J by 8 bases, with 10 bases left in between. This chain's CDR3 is CASSQEIVGEKLFF. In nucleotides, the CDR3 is TGCGCCAGCAGCCAAGAAATCGTCGGGGAAAAACTGTTTTTT.

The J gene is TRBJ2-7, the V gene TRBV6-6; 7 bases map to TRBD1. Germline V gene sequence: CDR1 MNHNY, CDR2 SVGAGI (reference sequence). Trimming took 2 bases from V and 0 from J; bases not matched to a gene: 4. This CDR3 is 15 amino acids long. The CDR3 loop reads CASSYQRDSSYEQYF. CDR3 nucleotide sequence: TGTGCCAGCAGTTACCAGAGGGACAGCTCCTACGAGCAGTACTTC.

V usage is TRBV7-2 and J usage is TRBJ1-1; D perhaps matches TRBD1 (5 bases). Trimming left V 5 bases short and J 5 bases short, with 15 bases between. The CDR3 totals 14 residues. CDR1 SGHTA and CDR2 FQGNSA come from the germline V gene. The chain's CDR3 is CASSQMRGLTEAFF. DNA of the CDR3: TGTGCCAGCAGCCAAATGAGGGGTTTGACTGAAGCTTTCTTT.

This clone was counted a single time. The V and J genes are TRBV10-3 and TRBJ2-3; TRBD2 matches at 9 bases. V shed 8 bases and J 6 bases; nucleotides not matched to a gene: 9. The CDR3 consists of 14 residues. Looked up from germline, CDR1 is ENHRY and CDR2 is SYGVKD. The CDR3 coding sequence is TGTGCCATCGGGGGCGGGAGGGACCCCGATACGCAGTATTTT. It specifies CAIGGGRDPDTQYF.

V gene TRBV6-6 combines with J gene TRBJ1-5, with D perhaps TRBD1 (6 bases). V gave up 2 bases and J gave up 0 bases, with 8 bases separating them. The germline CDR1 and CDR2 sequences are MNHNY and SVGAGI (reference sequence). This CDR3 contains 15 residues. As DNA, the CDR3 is TGTGCCAGCAGTTACCTAGGGGGTAGCAATCAGCCCCAGCATTTT. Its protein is CASSYLGGSNQPQHF.

Here the CDR3 reads CASNRVNSYNEQFF. The CDR3 DNA reads as TGTGCCAGCAATCGGGTCAACTCCTACAATGAGCAGTTCTTC. V and J are TRBV13 and TRBJ2-1; no definite D call. The CDR3 is made up of 14 amino acids. V dropped 7 bases and J dropped 0 bases, with 10 bases sitting between them. The V gene's germline CDR1 is PRHDT and CDR2 FYEKMQ (reference sequence).

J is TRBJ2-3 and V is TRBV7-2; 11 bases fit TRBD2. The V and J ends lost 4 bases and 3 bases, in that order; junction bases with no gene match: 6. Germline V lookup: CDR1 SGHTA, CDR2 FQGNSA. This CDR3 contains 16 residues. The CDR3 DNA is TGTGCCAGCAGCTCGATAGCGGGAGGGGTGACAGATACGCAGTATTTT. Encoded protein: CASSSIAGGVTDTQYF.

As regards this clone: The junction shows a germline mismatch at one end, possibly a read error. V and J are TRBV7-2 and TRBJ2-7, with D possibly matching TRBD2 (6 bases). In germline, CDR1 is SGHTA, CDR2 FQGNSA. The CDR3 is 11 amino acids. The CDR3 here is CASSLPGLVLF. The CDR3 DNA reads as TGTGCCAGCAGTCTACCGGGACTCGTCCTATTC.

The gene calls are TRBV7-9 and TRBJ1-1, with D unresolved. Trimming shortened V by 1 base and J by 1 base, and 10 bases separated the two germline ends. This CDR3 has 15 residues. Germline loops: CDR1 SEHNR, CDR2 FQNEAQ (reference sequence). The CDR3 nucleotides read TGTGCCAGCAGCTTAGAGGAGCTTTGGAACACTGAAGCTTTCTTT. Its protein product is CASSLEELWNTEAFF.

In DNA, the CDR3 is TGTGCCAGCAGTTACGACGGTTCTTCAAACTACGAGCAGTACTTC. Its protein is CASSYDGSSNYEQYF. The rearrangement uses TRBV6-5 and TRBJ2-7; D remains unclear. This CDR3 spans 15 amino acids. CDR1 and CDR2 (germline): MNHEY, SVGAGI. Deletions cut 2 bases from V and 3 bases from J, with 14 bases between.

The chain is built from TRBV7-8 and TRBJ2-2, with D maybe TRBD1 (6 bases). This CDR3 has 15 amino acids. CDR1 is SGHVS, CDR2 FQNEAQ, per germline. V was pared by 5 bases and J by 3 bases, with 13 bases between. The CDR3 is CASSHRAPDTGELFF. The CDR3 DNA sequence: TGTGCCAGCAGCCACAGGGCCCCGGACACCGGGGAGCTGTTTTTT.